This T cell receptor (beta chain) was identified during a study of glioma-infiltrating T cells. Study-level results: Above-expected tissue-blood divergence occurred in all gliomas, most in low-grade ones. CDR3 overlap between tissue and blood was very small.

The iRepertoire nested amplicon-rescue multiplex PCR amplified TCR alpha and beta CDR3s from RNA. Tissue mRNA or PBMC total RNA, roughly 100-400 ng, went into one-step reverse transcription and amplification. TCRdb called the multiplex PCR reads again in MiXCR, with one record for every CDR3 protein. The table includes approximately 120,000 distinct CDR3 sequences, 25% to 30% detected once. About this clonotype: Its antigen is not known. The junction shows a germline mismatch at one end, possibly a read error.

Sequenced sample: glioma tissue, nonneoplastic brain tissue, or PBMCs (not recorded which). The sequence derives from a human donor with low-grade glioma or glioblastoma, undergoing nonglioma brain surgery, or in good health (not recorded which).

DNA for the CDR3: TGCAGTGTTAGAGATATCCAGACAGATACGCAGTATTTT. Translation: CSVRDIQTDTQYF. The rearrangement uses TRBV20-1 and TRBJ2-3; no firm D call. Germline CDR1 and CDR2: DFQATT and SNEGSKA (reference sequence). The CDR3 length is 13 residues.